This T cell receptor (beta chain) was recovered during a study of Graves' ophthalmopathy and Graves' hyperthyroidism. Findings and caveats of the study: Among thyroid clonotypes expanded above 0.001 frequency, most also appeared in blood.

V lost 5 bases, J lost 7 bases, and 16 bases stayed unmatched. The CDR3 consists of 15 residues. Germline-derived CDR1 and CDR2 are DFQATT and SNEGSKA (reference sequence). This clonotype appeared a few times. Its antigen is currently unknown. Transcripts of RNA were the source for amplifying TCR beta CDR3 regions. HTBI primers were used in a first-round RT-PCR, which preceded a second-round multiplex PCR. MiXCR, run by TCRdb on the multiplex PCR reads, gives a single entry per CDR3 protein. The sample holds hundreds of thousands of distinct CDR3 sequences; more than 40% are singletons and the top ten take about 3.3%.

This chain links TRBV20-1 with TRBJ1-2; 7 bases line up with TRBD1. The receptor was isolated from an adult man with Graves' ophthalmopathy. The specimen was peripheral blood. CDR3: CSAVTGRGDFGGYTF. Written as DNA, the CDR3 is TGCAGTGCTGTGACAGGGAGAGGTGATTTCGGTGGCTACACCTTC.